This T cell receptor beta chain was sequenced during a study of blood T cell repertoires in COVID-19. This CDR3 contains 16 residues. V dropped 4 bases and J dropped 2; count of bases not matched to a gene: 8. CDR1 and CDR2 from the germline V gene are SGHVS and FQNEAQ. Under the authors' procedure: Reference gene primer amplification gave estimated nucleated cell counts. Assay used: immunoSEQ multiplex PCR; TCRdb lists only in-frame clones, some missing. The V and J calls and clone size were taken over from that table, and D and trimming were inferred from the DNA. The sample carries approximately 360,000 clones, approximately 88% recorded once.

V usage is TRBV7-8 and J usage is TRBJ1-5, with 7 bases lining up with TRBD1. This TCR was sampled from a man between 35 and 55 years old with acute or convalescent COVID-19. Sequenced sample: peripheral blood. CDR3 DNA sequence: TGTGCCAGCAGCTCGACGGCCGACAGGGGCAATCAGCCCCAGCATTTT. Residues: CASSSTADRGNQPQHF.